Listed below are T cell receptor beta chains from one sample, sequenced in a study of T cells after posttransplantation cyclophosphamide. Method: immunoSEQ multiplex PCR; TCRdb's copy keeps in-frame clones and lacks some. The specimen has tens of thousands of clones, none found just once. The sequenced sample consisted of PBMCs. The receptors were gathered from a man over 45 in good health, CMV-negative, and a related stem cell transplant donor. Both conserved end residues are part of each CDR3. The order of the fields is clone size, D gene, J gene, V gene, CDR3 DNA, CDR3 protein. D genes are given only for firm matches. The listing skips clone size in some rows; elsewhere it reads once, few, many or a size class.

>many|-|TRBJ1-2|TRBV18
TGTGCCAGCTCACCCCCAGGTGACTATGGCTACACCTTC
CASSPPGDYGYTF
>many|-|TRBJ1-4|TRBV9
TGTGCCAGCAGCGCCCCACCGGCGATATTAGCGGGGACTAATGAAAAACTGTTTTTT
CASSAPPAILAGTNEKLFF
>many|-|TRBJ1-3|TRBV18
TGTGCCAGCTCACCACCGTACGGTCGGGGATCTGGAAACACCATATATTTT
CASSPPYGRGSGNTIYF
>-|-|TRBJ2-2|TRBV21-1
TGTGCCAGCAGCAAAGGGGCTAGCGGGGGGTCATCCGGGGAGCTGTTTTTT
CASSKGASGGSSGELFF
>many|TRBD1|TRBJ1-1|TRBV29-1
TGCAGCTTGATGACAGGGTTCGGTGAAGCTTTCTTT
CSLMTGFGEAFF
>-|-|TRBJ2-7|TRBV20-1
TGCAGTGCTATTGGACAGTACGAGCAGTACTTC
CSAIGQYEQYF
>many|-|TRBJ2-1|TRBV29-1
TGCAGCGTTGAGATTAGGAGGCAGGAGCAGTTCTTC
CSVEIRRQEQFF
>many|TRBD2|TRBJ2-5|TRBV7-6
TGTGCCAGCAGCTTAGTGGTGCCGTCCGGGACTAGCGGGAGGAGGGAGACCCAGTACTTC
CASSLVVPSGTSGRRETQYF
>many|TRBD1|TRBJ1-5|TRBV6-6
TGTGCCAGCAGCTCCGGGACAGGGCTAAATCAGCCCCAGCATTTT
CASSSGTGLNQPQHF
>many|-|TRBJ1-6|TRBV9
TGTGCCAGCAGCGTAGGTCAGGGGAGCTCCTATAATTCACCCCTCCACTTT
CASSVGQGSSYNSPLHF
>many|-|TRBJ2-3|TRBV9
TGTGCCAGCAGCCTAAGGGGGGGGGACTCCACAGATACGCAGTATTTT
CASSLRGGDSTDTQYF
>many|-|TRBJ1-3|TRBV29-1
TGCAGCGTGGTCCGGGGTGCTGACGACACCATATATTTT
CSVVRGADDTIYF
>many|-|TRBJ1-2|TRBV15
TGTGCCACCAGCACAGATCGCCCGGGGGGGCGGTGGGGCTACACCTTC
CATSTDRPGGRWGYTF
>many|TRBD1|TRBJ1-2|TRBV6-6
TGTGCCAGCACCTTACAGGGGGGAGATGGCTACACCTTC
CASTLQGGDGYTF
>few|TRBD2|TRBJ2-7|TRBV25-1
TGTGCCAGCAAGACTAGCGGGAGATCCTACGAGCAGTACTTC
CASKTSGRSYEQYF
>many|-|TRBJ2-7|TRBV7-6
TGTGCCAGCAGCGGGACTCAACGGGGTGAGCAGTACTTC
CASSGTQRGEQYF
>many|-|TRBJ1-2|TRBV30
TGTGCCTGGTCCCGGGGAAATGGCTACACCTTC
CAWSRGNGYTF
>many|-|TRBJ2-7|TRBV14
TGTGCCAGCAGCCAAGGATTAACGGAGTCCTACGAGCAGTACTTC
CASSQGLTESYEQYF
>many|-|TRBJ2-1|TRBV30
TGTGCCTGGAGCCCTACTGCGGGGACGCAGTTCTTC
CAWSPTAGTQFF
>few|TRBD1|TRBJ2-7|TRBV7-9
TGTGCCAGCAGCGCGGGACAGGGAGGCTACGAGCAGTACTTC
CASSAGQGGYEQYF